The following is a TCR beta chain sequence with its context. Its antigen is undetermined. Time point in this sample: newly diagnosed GD, antithyroid drugs for less than 3 months. Researchers made the TCR library from RNA that was extracted from PBMCs. This specimen comes from a study of regulatory T cells in long-lasting Graves disease. Whole-study findings and limits: TCR diversity in persistent Graves' patients was below that of newly diagnosed ones. Thyroid tissue went unexamined; only peripheral blood was analyzed.

The length of the CDR3 is 14 residues. The germline V gene encodes CDR1 SGDLS and CDR2 YYNGEE. Trimming at V came to 0 bases and at J to 9 bases, leaving 2 bases not matched to a gene. For TCR beta, libraries came from iRepertoire HTBI primers and Arm-PCR of CDR3 regions. TCRdb passed the multiplex PCR reads through MiXCR, listing each CDR3 protein once. The data contain 400,000 to 500,000 distinct CDR3 sequences, around 15% of them seen just once; the ten biggest clones take up 17%. The data also belong to a second study, concerning T cells in Graves' hyperthyroidism and ophthalmopathy. This second study says: A first-round RT-PCR of the TCR CDR3 used the HTBI primer set.

The sample was peripheral blood mononuclear cells (PBMCs), taken at new diagnosis, from a patient treated with antithyroid drugs. The receptor comes from a woman in her 50s with Graves disease. The rearrangement links TRBV9 to TRBJ2-1; 11 bases fit TRBD2. The CDR3 DNA is TGTGCCAGCAGCGTAGTAGCGGGAGGGGGTGAGCAGTTCTTC. Amino acids: CASSVVAGGGEQFF.